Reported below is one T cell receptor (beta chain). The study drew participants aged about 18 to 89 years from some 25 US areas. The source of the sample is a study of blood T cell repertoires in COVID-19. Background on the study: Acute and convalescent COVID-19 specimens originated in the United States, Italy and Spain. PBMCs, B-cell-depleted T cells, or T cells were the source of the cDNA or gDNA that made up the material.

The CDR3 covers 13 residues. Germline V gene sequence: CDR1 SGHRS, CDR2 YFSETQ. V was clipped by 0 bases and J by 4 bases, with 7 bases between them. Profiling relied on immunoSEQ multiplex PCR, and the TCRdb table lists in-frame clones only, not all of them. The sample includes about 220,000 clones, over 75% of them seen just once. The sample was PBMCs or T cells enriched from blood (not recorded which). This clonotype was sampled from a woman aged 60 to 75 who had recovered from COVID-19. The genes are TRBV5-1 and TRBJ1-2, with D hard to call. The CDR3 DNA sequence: TGCGCCAGCAGCTTGGAAGAGATCTATGGCTACACCTTC. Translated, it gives CASSLEEIYGYTF.